What follows are 22 T cell receptor beta chains derived from one specimen sequenced in a study of T-cell reconstitution after alpha-beta-depleted transplantation in children (dated by TCRdb to about 2016). Receptor libraries were prepared by PCR. Reads for this sample came from an Illumina HiSeq 2500. To normalize quantification of the TCRbeta repertoire, the TCR libraries were built with molecular barcoding that relied on unique molecular identifiers. Using fastp trimming at Q25 and MiXCR clonotype assembly, TCRdb reanalyzed the public sequencing data and kept in-frame beta chains. Under each unique CDR3 protein, matching rows form one entry showing the most common genes and DNA. The sample records about 980,000 distinct CDR3 sequences, roughly 29% of which are singletons. 25% to 35% of the sample is in the top ten clones. The sample's treatment or condition label, in plain terms: allogeneic hematopoietic cell transplantation with graft depleted of TCRalphabeta T cells and CD19 B cells.

This specimen was PBMCs, mostly from graft donor cells, taken 360 days after TCRalphabeta/CD19-depleted stem cell transplant. These receptor sequences come from a boy less than two years old who had a stem cell transplant for SCID, so the T cells may come from the graft donor.

In its sample, this clonotype was seen a few times. The chain joins TRBV18 to TRBJ2-2, with TRBD1 as a possible D gene (5 bases). Trimming shortened V by 3 bases and J by 1 base, and 12 bases separated the two germline ends. Germline V gene data show CDR1 as KGHSH and CDR2 as LQKENI. The CDR3 extends over 16 amino acids. CDR3 residues: CASSPAKTVNTGELFF. The CDR3 nucleotides are TGTGCCAGCTCACCCGCGAAGACAGTGAACACCGGGGAGCTGTTTTTT. The full variable domain, with the rest looked up from reference TRBV18 and TRBJ2-2, is NAGVMQNPRHLVRRRGQEARLRCSPMKGHSHVYWYRQLPEEGLKFMVYLQKENIIDESGMPKERFSAEFPKEGPSILRIQQVVRGDSAAYFCASSPAKTVNTGELFFGEGSRLTVL.

Many counts were recorded for this clonotype. The chain has TRBV12-3 or TRBV12-4 and TRBJ2-1; no firm D call. V lost 4 bases and J 8 bases, leaving 12 bases between the germline ends. The CDR3 contains 13 residues. The CDR3 DNA reads as TGTGCCAGCAGTTCGCCCCGGAGCGATGAGCAGTTCTTC. Amino acids: CASSSPRSDEQFF.

This clonotype was observed at least ten times. The chain couples TRBV7-9 to TRBJ2-3; unclear D gene. This CDR3 contains 12 residues. V shed 7 bases and J shed 1 base, with 6 bases lying between them. CDR1 SEHNR and CDR2 FQNEAQ come from the germline V gene (reference sequence). The CDR3 region has the DNA TGTGCCAGCACCGTGGGCACAGATACGCAGTATTTT. Residues: CASTVGTDTQYF.

V usage is TRBV16 and J usage is TRBJ2-5; D gene unclear. This CDR3 spans 13 amino acids. The ends were cut back, 1 base at V and 4 bases at J, with 7 bases in the middle. The germline gives CDR1 KGHSY, CDR2 FQNENV. The CDR3 region has the DNA TGTGCCAGCAGCCAATGGCAACGAGAGACCCAGTACTTC. Protein sequence: CASSQWQRETQYF.

The rearrangement uses TRBV9 and TRBJ2-5; D not certain. This CDR3 is built from 13 residues. Between the trimmed V and J ends, which lost 4 bases and 5 bases, there was a span of 12 bases. Germline V lookup: CDR1 SGDLS, CDR2 YYNGEE. Written as DNA, the CDR3 is TGTGCCAGCAGCCCGCCTAATCGGGAGACCCAGTACTTC. This gives the protein CASSPPNRETQYF. The full variable domain, in which reference TRBV9 and TRBJ2-5 provide the parts outside the CDR3, is DSGVTQTPKHLITATGQRVTLRCSPRSGDLSVYWYQQSLDQGLQFLIQYYNGEERAKGNILERFSAQQFPDLHSELNLSSLELGDSALYFCASSPPNRETQYFGPGTRLLVL.

The chain is built from TRBV29-1 and TRBJ2-2; D is unresolved. The CDR3 is 14 amino acids. V was trimmed by 4 bases and J by 2 bases, leaving 11 bases between them. Looked up from germline, CDR1 is SQVTM and CDR2 is ANQGSEA. CDR3 sequence: CSVGGDKNTGELFF. The CDR3 DNA sequence: TGCAGCGTTGGTGGCGACAAAAACACCGGGGAGCTGTTTTTT.

The sample holds many counts of this clonotype. This chain connects TRBV7-8 to TRBJ1-2; D is undetermined. V shed 2 bases and J shed 3 bases, with 10 bases lying between them. Germline V lookup: CDR1 SGHVS, CDR2 FQNEAQ. The CDR3 loop spans 14 amino acids. The CDR3 here is CASSLWDIHYGYTF. CDR3 coding DNA: TGTGCCAGCAGCTTATGGGATATTCACTATGGCTACACCTTC.

This chain uses TRBV20-1 with TRBJ1-1; no clear D. CDR3 size: 13 residues. V was trimmed by 6 bases and J by 0 bases, leaving 11 bases between them. The germline V gene has CDR1 DFQATT and CDR2 SNEGSKA (reference sequence). The CDR3 DNA reads as TGCAGTGCCGTAGACACAGTGAACACTGAAGCTTTCTTT. The encoded protein is CSAVDTVNTEAFF.

The V and J genes are TRBV20-1 and TRBJ1-4, with TRBD1 as a possible D gene (6 bases). The germline V gene encodes CDR1 DFQATT and CDR2 SNEGSKA (reference sequence). With 2 bases removed from V and 3 bases from J, the gap between germline ends came to 13 bases. This CDR3 region has 15 residues. CDR3 in DNA: TGCAGTGCTAGACCGAACAGGGTCCCTAATGAAAAACTGTTTTTT. Translating gives CSARPNRVPNEKLFF.

This clonotype was seen a few times. The J gene is TRBJ2-4, the V gene TRBV4-1; D might be TRBD1 (6 bases). This CDR3 spans 18 amino acids. Germline loops: CDR1 MGHRA, CDR2 YSYEKL. V gave up 2 bases and J gave up 3 bases, with 20 bases separating them. The CDR3 nucleotides read TGCGCCAGCAGCCAAAACCCATATTCGGCAGGGGTCAAAAACATTCAGTACTTC. Translated: CASSQNPYSAGVKNIQYF.

The V gene is TRBV2, the J gene TRBJ2-7, with D maybe TRBD1 (6 bases). Germline V lookup: CDR1 SNHLY, CDR2 FYNNEI. The CDR3 covers 14 residues. Between the trimmed V and J ends, which lost 4 bases and 1 base, there was a span of 11 bases. CDR3 amino acids: CASSGAGASYEQYF. The CDR3 nucleotides are TGTGCCAGCAGTGGCGCAGGGGCGTCCTACGAGCAGTACTTC.

This chain connects TRBV5-1 to TRBJ2-5; D ambiguous. CDR3 size: 15 residues. V shed 0 bases and J shed 1 base, with 10 bases lying between them. CDR1 and CDR2 (germline): SGHRS, YFSETQ. The CDR3 DNA reads TGCGCCAGCAGCTTGGAAGGGTACCCCCAAGAGACCCAGTACTTC. It codes for CASSLEGYPQETQYF.

This rearrangement joins TRBV7-3 to TRBJ1-2, with D perhaps TRBD1 (6 bases). V lost 6 bases, J lost 3 bases, and 11 bases lay in between. The CDR3 is 13 amino acids. Germline V gives CDR1 SGHTA, CDR2 FQGTGA. The CDR3 loop is CASSLGTYYGYTF. The CDR3, as DNA: TGTGCCAGCAGTTTAGGGACATACTATGGCTACACCTTC.

The chain has TRBV18 and TRBJ2-7; a possible D gene is TRBD1 (6 bases). V lost 2 bases, J lost 2 bases, and 13 bases lay in between. This CDR3 has 15 residues. CDR1 KGHSH and CDR2 LQKENI come from the germline V gene. Here the CDR3 reads CASSPDRTVAYEQYF. The CDR3 region has the DNA TGTGCCAGCTCACCAGACCGGACAGTGGCCTACGAGCAGTACTTC.

The J gene is TRBJ2-5, the V gene TRBV12-3 or TRBV12-4, with D maybe TRBD1 (5 bases). The CDR3 spans 16 residues. Trimming took off 3 bases at V and 1 base at J, with 15 bases between the two ends. In nucleotides, the CDR3 is TGTGCCAGCAGTTTCATATTGCACAGGTCCCAAGAGACCCAGTACTTC. As protein: CASSFILHRSQETQYF.

This clonotype was picked up a small number of times. The chain combines TRBV11-2 with TRBJ1-4; D is uncertain. V lost 3 bases, J lost 7 bases, and 9 bases lay in between. The CDR3 spans 13 residues. CDR1 is SGHAT, CDR2 FQNNGV, per germline. In DNA, the CDR3 is TGTGCCAGCAGCTTGTCCGTTCTTGAAAAACTGTTTTTT. Protein sequence: CASSLSVLEKLFF.

The gene calls are TRBV5-1 and TRBJ2-2; no definite D call. Germline V lookup: CDR1 SGHRS, CDR2 YFSETQ. Trimming took 2 bases from V and 1 from J, leaving 12 bases between them. The CDR3 spans 16 residues. The CDR3: CASSFGPLRNTGELFF. Here the CDR3 DNA reads TGCGCCAGCAGCTTCGGCCCCCTGCGGAACACCGGGGAGCTGTTTTTT.

The J gene is TRBJ2-1, the V gene TRBV30, with TRBD2 matching over 8 bases. Germline V gives CDR1 GTSNPN, CDR2 SVGIG (reference sequence). J gave up 0 bases and V 5 bases, and 3 bases lay outside the gene matches. This CDR3 spans 14 amino acids. CDR3 DNA: TGTGCCTGGGGCCGGGGGGGCTCCTACAATGAGCAGTTCTTC. This gives the protein CAWGRGGSYNEQFF.

This clonotype was seen repeatedly, ten times or more. V gene TRBV5-1 combines with J gene TRBJ2-6; D gene uncertain. With 3 bases removed from V and 0 bases from J, the gap between germline ends came to 7 bases. Germline V gene data show CDR1 as SGHRS and CDR2 as YFSETQ. The CDR3 sequence is 15 residues long. The CDR3 here is CASSSPSSGANVLTF. The CDR3 nucleotides read TGCGCCAGCAGCTCGCCCAGCTCTGGGGCCAACGTCCTGACTTTC.

This clonotype was counted a few times. The chain recombines TRBV7-2 with TRBJ2-7, with D perhaps matching TRBD1 (8 bases). Per the germline V gene, CDR1 is SGHTA and CDR2 is FQGNSA. V lost 8 bases to trimming and J lost 9 bases, with 17 bases between them. The CDR3 runs to 12 residues. The CDR3: CASSQGGSWQYF. CDR3 in DNA: TGTGCCAGCTCACAGGGGGGGTCGTGGCAGTACTTC.

This clonotype has a handful of counts. V and J are TRBV20-1 and TRBJ1-5, with a possible D match to TRBD1 (5 bases). This CDR3 is built from 15 residues. V lost 3 bases to trimming and J lost 3 bases, with 15 bases between them. The germline V gene has CDR1 DFQATT and CDR2 SNEGSKA (reference sequence). The CDR3 nucleotides read TGCAGTGCTAGTTCTGGAACAGGACTCAATCAGCCCCAGCATTTT. The encoded protein is CSASSGTGLNQPQHF.

This clonotype was counted only a few times. The chain employs TRBV29-1 and TRBJ2-7; 7 nucleotides align to TRBD1. Germline CDR1 SQVTM, CDR2 ANQGSEA. V trimming: 7 bases; J trimming: 4 bases; junction bases outside the gene matches: 7. The CDR3 totals 12 residues. The CDR3 spells CSAGTDLYEQYF. The CDR3 bases are TGCAGCGCCGGGACAGACTTATACGAGCAGTACTTC.